This passage covers 29 T cell receptor beta chains from one sample sequenced in a study of T cells in pancreatic ductal adenocarcinoma. Selected pancreatic ductal adenocarcinoma patients had undergone surgery without neoadjuvant therapy. TCRdb's table, derived via immunoSEQ multiplex PCR, lists solely in-frame clones and lacks some. The table includes 85,000 to 120,000 clones, roughly 96% detected once. Sequencing input: PBMCs. Receptor source: a human donor with pancreatic ductal adenocarcinoma.

The chain couples TRBV25-1 to TRBJ1-4, with D possibly TRBD1 on 6 matching bases. Trimming took 8 bases from V and 8 from J, leaving 12 bases between them. CDR3 length equals 12 residues. The germline CDR1 and CDR2 sequences are MGHDK and SYGVNS. The CDR3 loop is CASRAGDEKLFF. In DNA form, the CDR3 reads TGTGCCAGCCGGGCAGGGGACGAAAAACTGTTTTTT.

This clone was detected once. The V gene is TRBV28, the J gene TRBJ2-7; 8 bases are shared with TRBD2. Trimming cost V 7 bases and J 5 bases; bases outside gene matches: 13. The germline V gene has CDR1 MDHEN and CDR2 SYDVKM. The CDR3 spans 15 residues. The CDR3: CASNLNWREVDEQYF. The CDR3 DNA reads TGTGCCAGCAACCTGAATTGGCGGGAGGTGGACGAGCAGTACTTC. Variable domain in full (rest from reference TRBV28 and TRBJ2-7): DVKVTQSSRYLVKRTGEKVFLECVQDMDHENMFWYRQDPGLGLRLIYFSYDVKMKEKGDIPEGYSVSREKKERFSLILESASTNQTSMYLCASNLNWREVDEQYFGPGTRLTVT.

This clone was detected a few times. The chain joins TRBV5-1 to TRBJ2-5, with D perhaps matching TRBD1 (5 bases). Trimming removed 4 bases from V and 5 bases from J, with 6 bases in between. The germline CDR1 and CDR2 sequences are SGHRS and YFSETQ. This CDR3 comprises 11 residues. CDR3 bases: TGCGCCAGCAGCCCAGGGGAGACCCAGTACTTC. Encoded protein: CASSPGETQYF.

This clone was recorded only once. In DNA, the CDR3 is TGTGCCAGCTCACCACCAGCCGAGAAAGAGACCCAGTACTTC. Translating it yields CASSPPAEKETQYF. The chain has TRBV18 and TRBJ2-5; D is unresolved. CDR3 size: 14 residues. Germline V lookup: CDR1 KGHSH, CDR2 LQKENI. V gave up 0 bases and J gave up 3 bases, with 8 bases separating them.

Worth noting for this clone: Only one base separates this from a far larger clonotype, so it likely reflects a read error. The chain recombines TRBV11-3 with TRBJ2-7; D gene ambiguous. Germline CDR1 SGHNT, CDR2 YENEEA. There are 15 residues in the CDR3. V gave up 5 bases and J gave up 0 bases, with 14 bases separating them. The CDR3 here is CASSQNLASSYEQYF. CDR3 DNA: TGTGCCAGCAGCCAAAACCTTGCTAGCTCCTACGAGCAGTACTTC.

The rearrangement joins TRBV7-3 to TRBJ2-7, with D possibly TRBD2 on 6 matching bases. The CDR3 runs to 15 residues. Germline V lookup: CDR1 SGHTA, CDR2 FQGTGA. V gave up 5 bases and J gave up 0 bases, with 14 bases separating them. The DNA for the CDR3 is TGTGCCAGCAGCCAAGGGGTCGGGAGCTCCTACGAGCAGTACTTC. Translation: CASSQGVGSSYEQYF.

The rearrangement joins TRBV27 to TRBJ2-4; D perhaps matches TRBD2 (6 bases). V was trimmed by 4 bases and J by 8 bases, leaving 12 bases between them. Germline CDR1 reads MNHEY; CDR2 reads SMNVEV (reference sequence). This CDR3 has 13 residues. CDR3 bases: TGTGCCAGCAGTTCCCCGGGACTTGACATTCAGTACTTC. Amino acids: CASSSPGLDIQYF.

This chain joins TRBV19 and TRBJ1-1; the D is unclear. The CDR3 is 14 amino acids. The V end lost 3 bases, the J end lost 7 bases, and 15 bases lay between the germline ends. The germline V gene has CDR1 LNHDA and CDR2 SQIVND (reference sequence). For the CDR3, the DNA is TGTGCCAGTAGTATCCGAGCCATCCAGCGTGAAGCTTTCTTT. Translated, it gives CASSIRAIQREAFF.

The J gene is TRBJ2-7, the V gene TRBV30; the D gene is possibly TRBD2 (6 bases). From germline, CDR1 is GTSNPN and CDR2 SVGIG (reference sequence). The CDR3 has 15 amino acids. V was clipped by 2 bases and J by 0 bases, with 14 bases between them. The CDR3 is CAWSLGQTSSYEQYF. For the CDR3, the DNA is TGTGCCTGGAGTTTGGGTCAGACTAGCTCCTACGAGCAGTACTTC. Full variable domain (outside the CDR3, taken from reference TRBV30 and TRBJ2-7): SQTIHQWPATLVQPVGSPLSLECTVEGTSNPNLYWYRQAAGRGLQLLFYSVGIGQISSEVPQNLSASRPQDRQFILSSKKLLLSDSGFYLCAWSLGQTSSYEQYFGPGTRLTVT.

The V and J genes are TRBV11-2 and TRBJ2-1, with 8 bases identical to TRBD2. With V trimmed by 3 bases and J by 7 bases, 8 bases remained unmatched. From germline, CDR1 is SGHAT and CDR2 FQNNGV. The CDR3 is 15 residues long. The CDR3 DNA reads as TGTGCCAGCAGCTTTAGAACTAGCGGTAATAATGAGCAGTTCTTC. It is translated as CASSFRTSGNNEQFF.

The rearrangement uses TRBV7-6 and TRBJ1-4; perhaps TRBD1 as D (6 bases). The CDR3 loop spans 14 amino acids. Trimming stripped 4 bases from V and 7 bases from J, with 13 bases between. The V gene's germline CDR1 is SGHVS and CDR2 FNYEAQ. The CDR3 nucleotides read TGTGCCAGCAGCTCCAGGACAGCCGCTGAAAAACTGTTTTTT. This codes for CASSSRTAAEKLFF.

The chain uses TRBV19 and TRBJ2-2, with 8 bases that match TRBD1. Unmatched junction bases numbered 3, after V lost 9 bases and J lost 3 bases. The germline gives CDR1 LNHDA, CDR2 SQIVND (reference sequence). There are 13 residues in the CDR3. The CDR3 coding sequence is TGTGCCAGCCAGGGGGCGGACACCGGGGAGCTGTTTTTT. Its protein is CASQGADTGELFF.

The gene calls are TRBV18 and TRBJ2-7; 10 bases agree with TRBD1. The CDR3 runs 15 residues. Germline V gene data show CDR1 as KGHSH and CDR2 as LQKENI. The J segment lost 3 bases and the V segment lost 5 bases, leaving 7 bases of the junction unmatched. The CDR3 nucleotides read TGTGCCAGCTCAGGTCCCGGGACAGGGGTCTACGAGCAGTACTTC. Its translation: CASSGPGTGVYEQYF.

This clone appeared a single time. CDR3 sequence reads: CASSPGLAGNTDTQYF. The CDR3 DNA is TGTGCCAGCAGCCCCGGACTAGCGGGTAACACAGATACGCAGTATTTT. This rearrangement joins TRBV5-4 to TRBJ2-3, with 11 bases fitting TRBD2. The CDR3 extends over 16 amino acids. Germline CDR1 and CDR2: SGHNT and YYREEE (reference sequence). V was pared by 4 bases and J by 2 bases, with 6 bases of the junction left unmatched.

The J gene is TRBJ2-3, the V gene TRBV28; TRBD2 matches 14 bases. Germline CDR1 MDHEN, CDR2 SYDVKM. The CDR3 extends over 14 amino acids. The V gene end was trimmed by 8 bases and the J gene end by 4 bases; junction bases not matched to a gene: 2. CDR3 in amino acids: CASGTSGSADTQYF. The CDR3 DNA reads as TGTGCCAGCGGGACTAGCGGGAGCGCAGATACGCAGTATTTT.

This clone was counted once. The gene calls are TRBV4-1 and TRBJ2-2, with D possibly being TRBD2 (7 bases). V lost 4 bases and J lost 5, with 20 bases in between. The CDR3 runs to 17 residues. Germline CDR1 is MGHRA and CDR2 is YSYEKL. CDR3 protein: CASSRGGLTSATGELFF. CDR3 DNA sequence: TGCGCCAGCAGCCGGGGGGGGCTAACTAGCGCTACCGGGGAGCTGTTTTTT.

The chain employs TRBV14 and TRBJ2-5; D unclear. This CDR3 comprises 16 residues. Per the germline V gene, CDR1 is SGHDN and CDR2 is FVKESK. Trimming removed 0 bases from V and 0 bases from J, with 11 bases in between. The CDR3 sequence: CASSQDSWRYQETQYF. In nucleotides, the CDR3 is TGTGCCAGCAGCCAAGATAGTTGGCGGTACCAAGAGACCCAGTACTTC.

This chain joins TRBV10-3 and TRBJ2-2, with 13 bases aligning to TRBD2. From germline, CDR1 is ENHRY and CDR2 SYGVKD. This CDR3 comprises 18 residues. V lost 4 bases, J lost 5 bases, and 10 bases stayed unmatched. The CDR3 region has the DNA TGTGCCATCAGTGGAACTAGCGGGAGGGCCTGGAGTACCGGGGAGCTGTTTTTT. Protein: CAISGTSGRAWSTGELFF.

V and J are TRBV6-1 and TRBJ2-1, with 12 positions matching TRBD2. This CDR3 has 14 residues. CDR1 is MNHNS, CDR2 SASEGT, per germline. Trimming removed 8 bases from V and 12 bases from J; junction bases left unmatched: 11. CDR3 amino acids: CASGGSLAGGGQFF. The CDR3 region has the DNA TGTGCCAGCGGAGGATCACTAGCGGGGGGTGGGCAGTTCTTC.

CDR3 sequence reads: CASSYQIRDTGELFF. CDR3 coding DNA: TGTGCCAGCAGTTACCAGATCAGGGACACCGGGGAGCTGTTTTTT. The chain employs TRBV6-6 and TRBJ2-2; perhaps TRBD1 as D (5 bases). The V gene lost 2 bases and the J gene lost 3 bases, with 10 bases spanning the gap. The germline gives CDR1 MNHNY, CDR2 SVGAGI (reference sequence). This CDR3 comprises 15 residues.

The chain has TRBV7-2 and TRBJ2-2; 7 bases agree with TRBD2. The CDR3 loop spans 15 amino acids. Germline lookup yields CDR1 SGHTA and CDR2 FQGNSA. J gave up 5 bases and V 5 bases, and 8 bases lay outside the gene matches. CDR3 DNA: TGTGCCAGCAGCCCCCAGCCGGGAGGAACCGGGGAGCTGTTTTTT. Protein: CASSPQPGGTGELFF.

The chain has TRBV23-1 and TRBJ2-1, with 7 bases identical to TRBD2. TRBV23-1 is assigned to the ORF class and has an uncertain function. This CDR3 has 14 amino acids. Germline trimming cut 8 bases from V and 9 bases from J; bases unmatched to any gene: 13. The chain's CDR3 is CASGPGTTRSEQFF. The CDR3 nucleotides read TGCGCCAGCGGTCCTGGGACTACTCGTAGTGAGCAGTTCTTC.

The chain uses TRBV11-2 and TRBJ2-5; 7 bases align to TRBD2. Germline CDR1 and CDR2: SGHAT and FQNNGV. The ends lost 0 bases at V and 7 bases at J; junction bases unmatched: 2. The CDR3 has 13 amino acids. The CDR3 here is CASSLDWEGTQYF. CDR3 bases: TGTGCCAGCAGCTTAGATTGGGAGGGGACCCAGTACTTC.

The chain carries TRBV7-2 and TRBJ2-5; 8 bases map to TRBD2. With V trimmed by 2 bases and J by 5 bases, 4 bases remained unmatched. The germline CDR1 and CDR2 sequences are SGHTA and FQGNSA. This CDR3 is built from 14 residues. In DNA, the CDR3 is TGTGCCAGCAGCTTACCGGGACTAGAGGAGACCCAGTACTTC. Its protein is CASSLPGLEETQYF.

V and J are TRBV7-9 and TRBJ1-2, with 11 bases fitting TRBD1. The germline V gene encodes CDR1 SEHNR and CDR2 FQNEAQ (reference sequence). The V segment lost 7 bases and the J segment 6 bases; nucleotides outside the gene matches: 7. The CDR3 has 14 residues. In DNA, the CDR3 is TGTGCCAGCACCGTAGGACAGGGGGCGGATGGCTACACCTTC. This sequence encodes CASTVGQGADGYTF.

V and J are TRBV6-6 and TRBJ1-2, with TRBD1 identical over 8 bases. After removal of 5 bases from V and 6 bases from J, the junction contained 11 bases not matched to a gene. The CDR3 is 15 amino acids. CDR1 MNHNY and CDR2 SVGAGI come from the germline V gene (reference sequence). This chain's CDR3 is CASSPPKDRADGYTF. The CDR3 coding sequence is TGTGCCAGCAGTCCCCCCAAGGACAGGGCCGATGGCTACACCTTC.

The V gene is TRBV7-9, the J gene TRBJ2-2, with 8 positions matching TRBD2. This CDR3 spans 16 amino acids. The germline V gene encodes CDR1 SEHNR and CDR2 FQNEAQ (reference sequence). Trimming took 5 bases from V and 2 from J; bases not matched to a gene: 7. The CDR3 DNA reads as TGTGCCAGCAGCACCCCGGGGACTAGAAACACCGGGGAGCTGTTTTTT. Its protein product is CASSTPGTRNTGELFF.

The DNA of the CDR3 is TGTGCCAGCAGTTCTCATGGCAGCGAGCAGTACTTC. As protein: CASSSHGSEQYF. The gene calls are TRBV6-6 and TRBJ2-7; D is undetermined. The CDR3 loop spans 12 amino acids. Trimming took 4 bases from V and 6 from J, leaving 10 bases between them. CDR1 is MNHNY, CDR2 SVGAGI, per germline (reference sequence).

The gene calls are TRBV21-1 and TRBJ2-7; the table assigns TRBD1, which was not confirmed against the DNA. TRBV21-1 represents a pseudogene. This CDR3 spans 10 amino acids. In DNA form, the CDR3 reads TGTGCCAGCAGGAAAATCGACAAGTACTTC. Translation: CASRKIDKYF.